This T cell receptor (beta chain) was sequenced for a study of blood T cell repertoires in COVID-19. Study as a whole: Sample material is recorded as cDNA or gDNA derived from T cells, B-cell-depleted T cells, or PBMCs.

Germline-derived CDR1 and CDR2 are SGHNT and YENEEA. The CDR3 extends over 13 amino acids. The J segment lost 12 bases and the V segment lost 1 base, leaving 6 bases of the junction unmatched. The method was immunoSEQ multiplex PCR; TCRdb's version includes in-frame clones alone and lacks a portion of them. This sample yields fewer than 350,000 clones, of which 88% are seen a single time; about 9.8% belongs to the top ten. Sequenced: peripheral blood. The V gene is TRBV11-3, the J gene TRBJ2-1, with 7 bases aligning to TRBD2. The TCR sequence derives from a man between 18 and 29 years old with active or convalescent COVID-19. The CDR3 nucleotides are TGTGCCAGCAGCTTAGGGGGGAGGGGACCGCAGTTCTTC. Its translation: CASSLGGRGPQFF.